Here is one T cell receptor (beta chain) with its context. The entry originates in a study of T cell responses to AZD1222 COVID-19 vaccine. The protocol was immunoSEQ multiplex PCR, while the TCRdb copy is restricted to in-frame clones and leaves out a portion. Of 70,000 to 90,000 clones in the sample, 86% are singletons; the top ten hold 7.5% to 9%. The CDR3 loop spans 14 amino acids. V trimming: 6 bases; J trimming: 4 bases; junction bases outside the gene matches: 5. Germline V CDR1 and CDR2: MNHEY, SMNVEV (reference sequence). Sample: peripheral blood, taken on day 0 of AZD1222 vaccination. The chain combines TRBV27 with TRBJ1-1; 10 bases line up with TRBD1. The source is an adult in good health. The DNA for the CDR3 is TGTGCCAGCAGGACAGGGGGCTATGGCACTGAAGCTTTCTTT. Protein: CASRTGGYGTEAFF.